Presented here are 15 T cell receptor beta chains from one specimen sequenced in a study of shared clonotypes between healthy human individuals. This table comes from immunoSEQ multiplex PCR, and its TCRdb copy is limited to in-frame clones, with some not included. Of 750,000 to 1,000,000 clones in the sample, 80% to 95% were seen once. Cells designated naive CD8 were CD45RO-negative and were positively selected for CCR7, with terminally differentiated effector memory CD45RA+ cells excluded. The source material was naive CD8+ T cells sorted from blood. The receptors stem from a man aged 25-45 years in good health.

The gene calls are TRBV7-9 and TRBJ1-1; 7 bases are shared with TRBD1. With 4 bases clipped from V and 7 bases from J, the junction kept 3 bases outside the gene matches. CDR1 and CDR2 from the germline V gene are SEHNR and FQNEAQ (reference sequence). The CDR3 is 12 residues long. The CDR3 coding sequence is TGTGCCAGCAGCTCCCGGGACAGTGAAGCTTTCTTT. This translates into CASSSRDSEAFF.

Turning to this clone: Other DNA sequences from this sample encode an identical CDR3 as well. CDR3 amino acids: CASSSSGRAYEQYF. CDR3 bases: TGTGCCAGCAGCTCTAGCGGGAGGGCTTACGAGCAGTACTTC. The chain is built from TRBV7-9 and TRBJ2-7; 12 bases agree with TRBD2. The CDR3 is 14 residues long. Germline V gene lookup returns CDR1 SEHNR and CDR2 FQNEAQ (reference sequence). The J segment lost 4 bases and the V segment lost 4 bases, leaving 2 bases of the junction unmatched.

The rearrangement uses TRBV5-1 and TRBJ1-3, with 9 bases aligning to TRBD1. Losses at the gene ends were 2 bases for V and 2 bases for J; bases not matched to a gene: 2. Germline V CDR1 and CDR2: SGHRS, YFSETQ. The CDR3 sequence is 15 residues long. The CDR3 sequence is CASSLGTGPGNTIYF. CDR3 nucleotides: TGCGCCAGCAGCTTAGGGACAGGGCCTGGAAACACCATATATTTT.

V gene TRBV5-5 combines with J gene TRBJ2-1; TRBD1 aligns across 7 bases. The CDR3 spans 14 residues. V shed 0 bases, J shed 4 bases, and the junction held 1 base outside the gene matches. Germline CDR1 reads SGHKS; CDR2 reads YYEKEE (reference sequence). In nucleotides, the CDR3 is TGTGCCAGCAGCTTGGGGGACAGTTACAATGAGCAGTTCTTC. As protein: CASSLGDSYNEQFF. The whole variable domain, filled in from reference TRBV5-5 and TRBJ2-1, reads DAGVTQSPTHLIKTRGQQVTLRCSPISGHKSVSWYQQVLGQGPQFIFQYYEKEERGRGNFPDRFSARQFPNYSSELNVNALLLGDSALYLCASSLGDSYNEQFFGPGTRLTVL.

The chain is built from TRBV5-1 and TRBJ2-5; the D is unclear. The CDR3 is made up of 12 amino acids. Germline CDR1 and CDR2: SGHRS and YFSETQ. V shed 7 bases and J shed 1 base, with 8 bases lying between them. The chain's CDR3 is CASREAQETQYF. The CDR3 bases are TGCGCCAGCCGAGAGGCCCAAGAGACCCAGTACTTC.

The rearrangement links TRBV15 to TRBJ2-1; possible D gene TRBD1, 6 bases. The CDR3 extends over 16 amino acids. Trimming took 4 bases from V and 6 from J, leaving 19 bases between them. Germline CDR1 reads LNHNV; CDR2 reads YYDKDF (reference sequence). For the CDR3, the DNA is TGTGCCACCAGCAAACCGGGACACCGGACGGGCAATGAGCAGTTCTTC. This encodes CATSKPGHRTGNEQFF.

This chain uses TRBV27 with TRBJ1-5; D unclear. V gave up 6 bases and J gave up 7 bases, with 10 bases separating them. The CDR3 extends over 12 amino acids. Germline V lookup: CDR1 MNHEY, CDR2 SMNVEV (reference sequence). The DNA for the CDR3 is TGTGCCAGCAGCTCGAATGGGCAGCCCCAGCATTTT. Translation: CASSSNGQPQHF.

The chain carries TRBV29-1 and TRBJ2-7; the D is unclear. CDR1 is SQVTM, CDR2 ANQGSEA, per germline. The CDR3 contains 14 residues. Trimming removed 4 bases at V and 3 bases at J, with 16 bases between. In nucleotides, the CDR3 is TGCAGCGTTGGGGCCGGGTTTGGTGTCTACGAGCAGTACTTC. The encoded protein is CSVGAGFGVYEQYF.

The J gene is TRBJ2-7, the V gene TRBV7-9, with D uncertain. With 5 bases removed from V and 3 bases from J, the gap between germline ends came to 8 bases. The germline CDR1 and CDR2 sequences are SEHNR and FQNEAQ (reference sequence). The length of the CDR3 is 12 residues. CDR3 protein: CASSQLGYEQYF. CDR3 in DNA: TGTGCCAGCAGCCAACTTGGCTACGAGCAGTACTTC. Complete variable domain (other parts from reference TRBV7-9 and TRBJ2-7): DTGVSQNPRHKITKRGQNVTFRCDPISEHNRLYWYRQTLGQGPEFLTYFQNEAQLEKSRLLSDRFSAERPKGSFSTLEIQRTEQGDSAMYLCASSQLGYEQYFGPGTRLTVT.

The rearrangement joins TRBV6-5 to TRBJ1-1; 11 bases are shared with TRBD1. Trimming cost V 4 bases and J 4 bases; bases outside gene matches: 2. This CDR3 region has 14 residues. Germline V gives CDR1 MNHEY, CDR2 SVGAGI. The CDR3, as DNA: TGTGCCAGCAGTTGGACAGGGGGCACCACTGAAGCTTTCTTT. It yields the protein CASSWTGGTTEAFF.

This clone was counted once. This sequence joins TRBV6-6 and TRBJ1-5; D perhaps matches TRBD1 (6 bases). Trimming removed 4 bases from V and 6 bases from J, with 16 bases in between. Germline CDR1 reads MNHNY; CDR2 reads SVGAGI (reference sequence). The CDR3 loop spans 15 amino acids. DNA for the CDR3: TGTGCCAGCAGTTTCGTAGGGGGGGCCGGTCAGCCCCAGCATTTT. It specifies CASSFVGGAGQPQHF.

This chain links TRBV7-9 with TRBJ1-1, with 7 bases lining up with TRBD1. Germline V gene data show CDR1 as SEHNR and CDR2 as FQNEAQ (reference sequence). The CDR3 is 15 amino acids. Germline trimming cut 5 bases from V and 0 bases from J; bases unmatched to any gene: 6. CDR3 in DNA: TGTGCCAGCAGCACCGGGGACAGTATGAACACTGAAGCTTTCTTT. This translates into CASSTGDSMNTEAFF.

V and J are TRBV5-1 and TRBJ1-1; D unclear. V lost 0 bases, J lost 3 bases, and 12 bases lay in between. CDR1 and CDR2 (germline): SGHRS, YFSETQ. The CDR3 is 15 amino acids. The CDR3 DNA reads as TGCGCCAGCAGCTTGGATCAGGCGAAGGACACTGAAGCTTTCTTT. Its translation: CASSLDQAKDTEAFF.

The chain is built from TRBV10-3 and TRBJ2-1; D is uncertain. Between the trimmed V and J ends, which lost 3 bases and 9 bases, there was a span of 9 bases. The CDR3 is made up of 12 amino acids. Per germline, CDR1 ENHRY and CDR2 SYGVKD. CDR3 sequence (DNA): TGTGCCATCAGTGATCCTAACGGTGAGCAGTTCTTC. This gives the protein CAISDPNGEQFF.

The chain recombines TRBV10-3 with TRBJ1-1; D may be TRBD1 (5 bases). Germline V gene sequence: CDR1 ENHRY, CDR2 SYGVKD. V lost 0 bases and J 3 bases, leaving 14 bases between the germline ends. CDR3 length equals 16 residues. CDR3 residues: CAISESGGGLDTEAFF. CDR3 coding DNA: TGTGCCATCAGTGAGTCGGGGGGTGGGTTGGACACTGAAGCTTTCTTT.